This T cell receptor beta chain came from a study of T cell changes during pregnancy in multiple sclerosis. Germline V gene lookup returns CDR1 GTSNPN and CDR2 SVGIG (reference sequence). V lost 2 bases to trimming and J lost 1 base, with 17 bases between them. This CDR3 is 16 amino acids long. Some clones are missing from TCRdb's copy, which holds only in-frame ones; the method was immunoSEQ multiplex PCR. The repertoire holds more than 80,000 clones, with about 95% as singletons. The clonotype was recovered from a female donor with multiple sclerosis, enrolled in a pregnancy study. The gene calls are TRBV30 and TRBJ1-1; D ambiguous. The input for sequencing was peripheral blood, taken in the second trimester of pregnancy. CDR3 sequence: CAWSFRSPVENTEAFF. CDR3 DNA: TGTGCCTGGAGTTTCAGGTCCCCTGTCGAGAACACTGAAGCTTTCTTT.